This is a list of T cell receptor beta chains from one sample in a study of T cell clones after liver transplantation. Data came from immunoSEQ multiplex PCR; TCRdb stores just in-frame clones and leaves some out. The data hold around 100,000 clones, with around 80% observed a single time. Sequencing was performed on CD4+ T cells from blood, taken roughly 50 months after liver transplant. The receptors originated from a human patient who received a liver transplant. Some T cells may be provided by the graft donor. Each CDR3 is given with its conserved first and last residue. The order of the fields is V gene, J gene, CDR3 protein.

v_gene: TRBV28; j_gene: TRBJ1-6; CDR3aa: CASSPPGPTGSSLHF
v_gene: TRBV20-1; j_gene: TRBJ2-5; CDR3aa: CSVGARETQYF
v_gene: TRBV6-6; j_gene: TRBJ2-1; CDR3aa: CASSYTSGRASNEQFF
v_gene: TRBV27; j_gene: TRBJ1-1; CDR3aa: CASSLSLGEGRTEAFF
v_gene: TRBV28; j_gene: TRBJ2-1; CDR3aa: CASSFTGHNNEQFF
v_gene: TRBV10-3; j_gene: TRBJ1-1; CDR3aa: CAISESTGGRPEAFF
v_gene: TRBV5-1; j_gene: TRBJ1-5; CDR3aa: CASSLEGYNQPQHF
v_gene: TRBV6-6; j_gene: TRBJ1-1; CDR3aa: CASSWGTGKMNTEAFF
v_gene: TRBV7-9; j_gene: TRBJ2-3; CDR3aa: CASSLASTDTQYF
v_gene: TRBV28; j_gene: TRBJ1-3; CDR3aa: CASSLARHSSGNTIYF
v_gene: TRBV18; j_gene: TRBJ2-7; CDR3aa: CASSPEVAGGRSSYEQYF
v_gene: TRBV7-8; j_gene: TRBJ1-2; CDR3aa: CASSLDHPTNGYTF
v_gene: TRBV9; j_gene: TRBJ2-1; CDR3aa: CASSPTGPTYNEQFF
v_gene: TRBV15; j_gene: TRBJ2-7; CDR3aa: CATSRDRGFGQYF
v_gene: TRBV7-3; j_gene: TRBJ2-3; CDR3aa: CASSPSRSTDTQYF
v_gene: TRBV9; j_gene: TRBJ2-1; CDR3aa: CASSLSGASYNEQFF
v_gene: TRBV19; j_gene: TRBJ2-5; CDR3aa: CASGGTGANGRETQYF
v_gene: TRBV20-1; j_gene: TRBJ2-7; CDR3aa: CSARLGAEQYF
v_gene: TRBV5-1; j_gene: TRBJ1-4; CDR3aa: CASSFFSGQPTNEKLFF
v_gene: TRBV7-2; j_gene: TRBJ1-1; CDR3aa: CASSLQIPNTEAFF
v_gene: TRBV5-1; j_gene: TRBJ1-1; CDR3aa: CASSSQGTEAFF
v_gene: TRBV7-2; j_gene: TRBJ2-2; CDR3aa: CASSLVASGESNTGELFF
v_gene: TRBV11-1; j_gene: TRBJ1-1; CDR3aa: CASSLDKGYAFF
v_gene: TRBV7-2; j_gene: TRBJ2-4; CDR3aa: CASSPGGVKAKNIQYF
v_gene: TRBV18; j_gene: TRBJ2-3; CDR3aa: CASSPRDRGPDTQYF
v_gene: TRBV11-2; j_gene: TRBJ2-3; CDR3aa: CASSSRDHTDTQYF
v_gene: TRBV19; j_gene: TRBJ2-7; CDR3aa: CASSPSLVVVSEQYF
v_gene: TRBV2; j_gene: TRBJ2-5; CDR3aa: CASSPRVDQETQYF
v_gene: TRBV6-1; j_gene: TRBJ2-1; CDR3aa: CASREGRSFYNEQFF
v_gene: TRBV7-2; j_gene: TRBJ2-1; CDR3aa: CASSLGAGGRYNEQFF
v_gene: TRBV4-2; j_gene: TRBJ2-5; CDR3aa: CASSHRQGETQYF
v_gene: TRBV5-8; j_gene: TRBJ2-7; CDR3aa: CASSSTGAEQYF
v_gene: TRBV4-1; j_gene: TRBJ2-3; CDR3aa: CASSQDEGNADPNTDTQYF
v_gene: TRBV9; j_gene: TRBJ2-4; CDR3aa: CASSVAPSGAKNIQYF
v_gene: TRBV14; j_gene: TRBJ1-1; CDR3aa: CASSQGANTEAFF
v_gene: TRBV21-1; j_gene: TRBJ1-1; CDR3aa: CATHFPANTEAFF
v_gene: TRBV6-1; j_gene: TRBJ1-3; CDR3aa: CASSELGFGNTIYF
v_gene: TRBV5-1; j_gene: TRBJ1-6; CDR3aa: CASSSDGQNSPLHF
v_gene: TRBV5-1; j_gene: TRBJ2-1; CDR3aa: CASSLAQRGEYNEQFF
v_gene: TRBV18; j_gene: TRBJ1-5; CDR3aa: CASSPGQVSSNQPQHF
v_gene: TRBV19; j_gene: TRBJ2-7; CDR3aa: CASSNPLGEQYF
v_gene: TRBV21-1; j_gene: TRBJ1-5; CDR3aa: CATQPGNSNQPQHF
v_gene: TRBV19; j_gene: TRBJ2-3; CDR3aa: CASSEQNTDTQYF
v_gene: TRBV5-1; j_gene: TRBJ1-2; CDR3aa: CASSLVQGSDGYTF
v_gene: TRBV18; j_gene: TRBJ1-5; CDR3aa: CASSPQGALNQPQHF
v_gene: TRBV2; j_gene: TRBJ1-1; CDR3aa: CASTMTGGAGTEAFF
v_gene: TRBV28; j_gene: TRBJ1-2; CDR3aa: CASSAPRSPIYGYTF